This TCR beta chain was found in a study of blood T cell repertoires in COVID-19. Per the germline V gene, CDR1 is SGHRS and CDR2 is YFSETQ. The CDR3 is made up of 17 amino acids. Trimming removed 4 bases from V and 5 bases from J; junction bases left unmatched: 8. TCRdb's copy holds only in-frame clones and misses some; the assay was immunoSEQ multiplex PCR. Here the sample spans hundreds of thousands of clones, roughly 85% being singletons. Sequenced material: PBMCs or T cells enriched from blood (not recorded which). This chain joins TRBV5-1 and TRBJ2-1; 14 bases agree with TRBD2. The sequence came from a woman in her 30s who had been exposed to COVID-19. The CDR3 spells CASSPMTSGGANNEQFF. CDR3 bases: TGCGCCAGCAGCCCGATGACTAGCGGGGGGGCAAACAATGAGCAGTTCTTC. Combining the CDR3 with reference TRBV5-1 and TRBJ2-1 gives the whole variable domain KAGVTQTPRYLIKTRGQQVTLSCSPISGHRSVSWYQQTPGQGLQFLFEYFSETQRNKGNFPGRFSGRQFSNSRSEMNVSTLELGDSALYLCASSPMTSGGANNEQFFGPGTRLTVL.